This TCR beta chain is drawn from a study of blood T cell repertoires in COVID-19. Study at large: Material from acute and convalescent COVID-19 was sourced from the United States, Italy and Spain. PBMCs, B-cell-depleted T cells, or T cells were the source of the cDNA or gDNA that made up the material.

The table lists this clone with a count of one. V lost 7 bases to trimming and J lost 9 bases; unmatched junction nucleotides: 11. Germline CDR1 and CDR2: MNHEY and SMNVEV (reference sequence). This CDR3 region has 14 residues. Study processing details: Amplification from reference gene primers served as the basis for estimated nucleated cell counts. TCRdb keeps only in-frame clones here, not all; method: immunoSEQ multiplex PCR. V, J and clone size were drawn from that table, and D and trimming were deduced from the DNA. The sample includes 230,000 or so clones, 80% to 85% seen only once; the top ten take approximately 5%.

This TCR came from a human donor in a cohort sampled during active COVID-19. V gene TRBV27 combines with J gene TRBJ1-5, with 8 positions matching TRBD1. Specimen: peripheral blood. The CDR3 loop is CASTPGTGLGPQHF. The CDR3 coding sequence is TGTGCCAGCACCCCAGGGACAGGATTAGGGCCCCAGCATTTT.